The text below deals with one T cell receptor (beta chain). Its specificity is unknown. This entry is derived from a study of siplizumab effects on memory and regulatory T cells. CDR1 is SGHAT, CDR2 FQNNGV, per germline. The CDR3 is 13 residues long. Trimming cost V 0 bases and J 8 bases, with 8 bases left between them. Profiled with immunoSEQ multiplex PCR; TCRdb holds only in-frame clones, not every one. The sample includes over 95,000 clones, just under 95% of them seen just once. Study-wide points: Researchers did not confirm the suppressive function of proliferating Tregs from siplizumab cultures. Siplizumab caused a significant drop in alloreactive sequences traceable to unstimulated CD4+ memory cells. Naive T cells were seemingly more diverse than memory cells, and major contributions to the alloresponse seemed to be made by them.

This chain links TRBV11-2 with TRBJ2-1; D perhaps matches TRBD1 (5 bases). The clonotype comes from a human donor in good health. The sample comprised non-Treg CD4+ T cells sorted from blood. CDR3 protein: CASSLDRTYEQFF. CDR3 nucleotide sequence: TGTGCCAGCAGCTTAGATAGGACATATGAGCAGTTCTTC.